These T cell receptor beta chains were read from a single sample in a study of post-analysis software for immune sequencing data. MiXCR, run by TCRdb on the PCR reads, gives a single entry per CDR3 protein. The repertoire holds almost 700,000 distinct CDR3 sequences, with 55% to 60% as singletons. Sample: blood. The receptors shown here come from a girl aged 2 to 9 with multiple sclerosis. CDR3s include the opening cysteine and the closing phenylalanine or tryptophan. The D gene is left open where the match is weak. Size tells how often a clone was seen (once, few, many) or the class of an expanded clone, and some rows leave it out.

CDR3nt: TGTGCCAGCAGCTTAATTGGACTAGCGGGGGGGCGGTCCGGACCCCCTCAGTATTTT
CDR3aa: CASSLIGLAGGRSGPPQYF
abundance: -
j_gene: TRBJ2-3
d_gene: TRBD2
v_gene: TRBV7-2

CDR3nt: TGTGCCAGCAGTGAAGGACGGGGGGCCACCCAAGAGACCCAGTACTTC
CDR3aa: CASSEGRGATQETQYF
abundance: -
j_gene: TRBJ2-5
d_gene: -
v_gene: TRBV6-1

CDR3nt: TGTGCCAGCAACAGTCACAATGAGCAGTTCTTC
CDR3aa: CASNSHNEQFF
abundance: few
j_gene: TRBJ2-1
d_gene: -
v_gene: TRBV6-2/TRBV6-3

CDR3nt: TGTGCCAGCAGGGACTTCGGCATTCAGTACTTC
CDR3aa: CASRDFGIQYF
abundance: few
j_gene: TRBJ2-4
d_gene: -
v_gene: TRBV2

CDR3nt: TGCAGCGTTGTCGAGACCGGTGGGACTGAAGCTTTCTTT
CDR3aa: CSVVETGGTEAFF
abundance: -
j_gene: TRBJ1-1
d_gene: -
v_gene: TRBV29-1

CDR3nt: TGTGCCAGCAGCTTAGTACCAGGGGGGGCTAATGAAAAACTGTTTTTT
CDR3aa: CASSLVPGGANEKLFF
abundance: few
j_gene: TRBJ1-4
d_gene: TRBD1
v_gene: TRBV7-8

CDR3nt: TGTGCCAGCAGTTTAAGGTGGGCCCACAATGAGCAGTTCTTC
CDR3aa: CASSLRWAHNEQFF
abundance: -
j_gene: TRBJ2-1
d_gene: -
v_gene: TRBV12-3/TRBV12-4

CDR3nt: TGCGCCAGCAATTCACAGGGCTCCGGGGAGCTGTTTTTT
CDR3aa: CASNSQGSGELFF
abundance: -
j_gene: TRBJ2-2
d_gene: -
v_gene: TRBV10-2

CDR3nt: TGCAGCGGGGTAGCGGCAAGCAACGAGCAGTACTTC
CDR3aa: CSGVAASNEQYF
abundance: -
j_gene: TRBJ2-7
d_gene: -
v_gene: TRBV29-1

CDR3nt: TGTGCCAGCAGCTTTACGCGGTCTGACTATTGGGGGGATGAGCAGTTCTTC
CDR3aa: CASSFTRSDYWGDEQFF
abundance: few
j_gene: TRBJ2-1
d_gene: -
v_gene: TRBV5-6

CDR3nt: TGTGCCAGCAGCCCACGACTTGAAGTAGAGACCCAGTACTTC
CDR3aa: CASSPRLEVETQYF
abundance: -
j_gene: TRBJ2-5
d_gene: -
v_gene: TRBV6-2/TRBV6-3

CDR3nt: TGTGCCAGTTTTCCGGGACAAGTTGGTGTATATGGCTACACCTTC
CDR3aa: CASFPGQVGVYGYTF
abundance: -
j_gene: TRBJ1-2
d_gene: -
v_gene: TRBV11-2

CDR3nt: TGTGCCAGCAGTTACCGGGCCCCTGGGGCCAACGTCCTGACTTTC
CDR3aa: CASSYRAPGANVLTF
abundance: few
j_gene: TRBJ2-6
d_gene: -
v_gene: TRBV6-5

CDR3nt: TGTGCCATCAGTGAGGGGGCGCTTGGAGATACGCAGTATTTT
CDR3aa: CAISEGALGDTQYF
abundance: -
j_gene: TRBJ2-3
d_gene: -
v_gene: TRBV10-3

CDR3nt: TGTGCCAGCAGTAGCGGGGTCGGGGTAGAGACCCAGTACTTC
CDR3aa: CASSSGVGVETQYF
abundance: -
j_gene: TRBJ2-5
d_gene: TRBD2
v_gene: TRBV12-3/TRBV12-4

CDR3nt: TGCAGTGTAAGCAGGGCAGAGACCCAGTACTTC
CDR3aa: CSVSRAETQYF
abundance: -
j_gene: TRBJ2-5
d_gene: -
v_gene: TRBV20-1

CDR3nt: TGCAGCGTTGAAGATCCGGCAGCCCTGCTCTACTATGGCTACACCTTC
CDR3aa: CSVEDPAALLYYGYTF
abundance: few
j_gene: TRBJ1-2
d_gene: -
v_gene: TRBV29-1

CDR3nt: TGCAGCGCCGCGGACAGCCTCTACACCTTC
CDR3aa: CSAADSLYTF
abundance: few
j_gene: TRBJ1-2
d_gene: -
v_gene: TRBV29-1

CDR3nt: TGTGCCAGCATTGGGAGAGGCGAGCAGTACTTC
CDR3aa: CASIGRGEQYF
abundance: -
j_gene: TRBJ2-7
d_gene: -
v_gene: TRBV13